These 4 T cell receptor beta chains came from one sample sequenced in a study of cytotoxic CD8 clonotypes in ibrutinib-treated CLL. Using immunoSEQ multiplex PCR, the repertoire was profiled, and TCRdb retains in-frame clones only, with some absent. The table has 35,000 to 50,000 clones, 70% seen once. Sequencing was performed on PBMCs, taken at disease progression, from a patient treated with ibrutinib. The origin of the receptors is a human donor with chronic lymphocytic leukemia.

The chain couples TRBV27 to TRBJ2-7; TRBD2 aligns across 14 bases. The CDR3 sequence is 17 residues long. CDR1 is MNHEY and CDR2 is SMNVEV in the germline V gene (reference sequence). The V and J ends lost 5 bases and 7 bases, in that order; junction bases with no gene match: 13. The CDR3 sequence: CASSLRTSGRSLGEQYF. The CDR3 nucleotides read TGTGCCAGCAGTCTCCGGACTAGCGGGAGGTCCCTTGGGGAGCAGTACTTC.

This chain connects TRBV6-5 to TRBJ2-7, with 9 bases fitting TRBD1. With V trimmed by 5 bases and J by 1 base, 6 bases remained unmatched. CDR1 and CDR2 (germline): MNHEY, SVGAGI. The length of the CDR3 is 15 residues. Written as DNA, the CDR3 is TGTGCCAGCAGTCCCCGGACAGGGGTATCCTACGAGCAGTACTTC. Translating gives CASSPRTGVSYEQYF.

This chain uses TRBV6-1 with TRBJ2-4; unclear D gene. Between the trimmed V and J ends, which lost 8 bases and 5 bases, there was a span of 13 bases. CDR3 length: 13 residues. Germline V CDR1 and CDR2: MNHNS, SASEGT. The DNA of the CDR3 is TGTGCCAGCGGCCGGGCCCACGAAAACATTCAGTACTTC. Protein sequence: CASGRAHENIQYF.

The genes are TRBV19 and TRBJ2-3; 7 bases are a match to TRBD2. Germline CDR1 LNHDA, CDR2 SQIVND (reference sequence). The junction had 4 bases not matched to a gene; V was cut back by 2 bases and J by 2 bases. The CDR3 is 15 amino acids. The CDR3 is CASSIWGGATDTQYF. The DNA for the CDR3 is TGTGCCAGTAGTATATGGGGGGGAGCCACAGATACGCAGTATTTT.